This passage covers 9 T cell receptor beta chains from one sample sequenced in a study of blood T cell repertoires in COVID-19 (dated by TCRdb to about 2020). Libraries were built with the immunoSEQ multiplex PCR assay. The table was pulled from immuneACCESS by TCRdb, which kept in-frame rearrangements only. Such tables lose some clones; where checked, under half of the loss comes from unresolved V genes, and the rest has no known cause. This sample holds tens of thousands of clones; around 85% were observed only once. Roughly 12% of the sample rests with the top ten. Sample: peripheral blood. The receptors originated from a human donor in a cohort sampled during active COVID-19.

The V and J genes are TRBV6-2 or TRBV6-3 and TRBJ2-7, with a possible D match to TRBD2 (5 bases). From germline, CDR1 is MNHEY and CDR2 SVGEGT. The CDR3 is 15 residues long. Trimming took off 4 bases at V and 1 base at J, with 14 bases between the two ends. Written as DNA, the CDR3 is TGTGCCAGCAGTTTGGGCGGGCCGTTGTCCTACGAGCAGTACTTC. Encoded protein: CASSLGGPLSYEQYF.

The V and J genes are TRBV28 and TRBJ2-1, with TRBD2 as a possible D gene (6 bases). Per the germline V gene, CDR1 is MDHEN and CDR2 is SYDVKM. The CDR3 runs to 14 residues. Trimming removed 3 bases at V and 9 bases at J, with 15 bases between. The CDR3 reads CASSLSGRSGEQFF. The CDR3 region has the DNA TGTGCCAGCAGTTTGTCGGGGAGGAGCGGTGAGCAGTTCTTC.

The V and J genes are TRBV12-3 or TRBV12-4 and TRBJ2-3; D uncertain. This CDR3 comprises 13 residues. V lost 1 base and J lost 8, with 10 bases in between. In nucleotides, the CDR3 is TGTGCCAGCAGTTTAGGGAGCGTAGGTACGCAGTATTTT. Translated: CASSLGSVGTQYF.

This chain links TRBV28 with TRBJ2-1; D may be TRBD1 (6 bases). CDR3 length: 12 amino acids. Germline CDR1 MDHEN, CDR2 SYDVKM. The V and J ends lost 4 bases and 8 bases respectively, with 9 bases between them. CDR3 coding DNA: TGTGCCAGCAGTTGGGGGCTCCATGAGCAGTTCTTC. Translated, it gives CASSWGLHEQFF.

In nucleotides, the CDR3 is TGTGCCAGCAGTGACAGGGGCGGCAACTATGGCTACACCTTC. Protein: CASSDRGGNYGYTF. The chain joins TRBV6-2 or TRBV6-3 to TRBJ1-2; 8 nucleotides align to TRBD1. The length of the CDR3 is 14 residues. Germline V gene data show CDR1 as MNHEY and CDR2 as SVGEGT. V lost 5 bases, J lost 2 bases, and 4 bases stayed unmatched.

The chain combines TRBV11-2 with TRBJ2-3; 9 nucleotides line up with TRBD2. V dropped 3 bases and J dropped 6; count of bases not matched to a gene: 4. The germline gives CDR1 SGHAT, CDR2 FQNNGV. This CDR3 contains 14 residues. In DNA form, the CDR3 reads TGTGCCAGCAGCTTTAGCGGGAGATACGATACGCAGTATTTT. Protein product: CASSFSGRYDTQYF.

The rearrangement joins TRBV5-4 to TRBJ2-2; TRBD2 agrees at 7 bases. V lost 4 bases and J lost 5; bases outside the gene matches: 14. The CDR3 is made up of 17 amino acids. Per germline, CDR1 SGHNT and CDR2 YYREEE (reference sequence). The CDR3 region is CASSRGSEAGTTGELFF. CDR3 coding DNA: TGTGCCAGCAGCCGCGGCTCGGAAGCGGGAACAACCGGGGAGCTGTTTTTT.

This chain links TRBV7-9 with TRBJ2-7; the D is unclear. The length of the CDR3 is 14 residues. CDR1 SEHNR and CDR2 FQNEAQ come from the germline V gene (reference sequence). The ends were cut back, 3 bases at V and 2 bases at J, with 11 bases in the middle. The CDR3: CASSFDSSPYEQYF. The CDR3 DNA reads TGTGCCAGCAGCTTCGACTCCTCTCCCTACGAGCAGTACTTC.

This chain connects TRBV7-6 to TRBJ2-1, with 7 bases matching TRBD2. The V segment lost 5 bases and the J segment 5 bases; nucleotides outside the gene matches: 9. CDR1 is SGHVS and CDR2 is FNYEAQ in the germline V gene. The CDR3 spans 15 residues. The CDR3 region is CASSPRAGRNNEQFF. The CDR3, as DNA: TGTGCCAGCAGCCCCAGAGCGGGGCGAAACAATGAGCAGTTCTTC.